This TCR beta chain was observed in a study of neurological immune-mediated disorders (dated by TCRdb to the late 2010s). Broadly, across the study: Peripheral blood TCR-beta repertoires from patients with HTLV-I-associated myelopathy (HAM/TSP), patients with multiple sclerosis, and healthy controls were compared in the study using UMI-based sequencing. The 90 to 120 TCR-beta libraries covered PBMC samples along with longitudinal samples, technical triplicates, and paired sorted CD4+ and CD8+ T-cell subsets. The cohort included approximately 70 subjects: about 15 with HAM/TSP, about 35 with multiple sclerosis, and approximately 20 healthy controls. What the research found in general, with its limitations: No identical CDR3 amino acid sequences were shared among expanded clones across subjects, suggesting private TCR-beta repertoires in all groups. TCR clonal expansion was highest in HAM/TSP patients and lowest in MS patients, with MS patients falling below even healthy controls.

This clonotype appeared many times. Its antigen is still unknown. No per-base quality is available; no much larger clone lies one base away. Blood bank volunteers in Maryland, USA served as the healthy controls. Sorted-subset TCR libraries were prepared from over 850,000 sorted CD4+ or CD8+ T cells. Peripheral blood was subjected to Ficoll-Hypaque density gradient centrifugation to isolate PBMCs, which were then cryopreserved in liquid nitrogen. The study also sequenced paired sorted CD4+ and CD8+ subsets from healthy controls, HAM/TSP patients and MS patients. A distance of 21 bases separates the germline ends of V and J, which lose 6 bases and 2 bases respectively. Looking up the germline V gene yields CDR1 SGHRS and CDR2 YFSETQ. The CDR3 runs 17 residues from the cysteine to the phenylalanine. Left in the record is the CDR3 DNA by itself, 51 bases read in frame from the first base. cDNA was synthesized by template-switch 5'RACE using a primer with a 10-nucleotide random unique molecular identifier that tagged each TCR transcript. Every sequencing run covered 15-18 subjects and yielded more than 170 million TCR-beta sequences. The RNeasy kit was used for extraction of total RNA. The KAPA Real-time Library Amplification kit was used to amplify TCR-beta VDJ regions with primers targeting the TCR constant region and the 5'RACE anchor. Sample indexes and Illumina adaptors were added in a first PCR, after which library yield was increased in a second PCR. After purification with Ampure beads, the TCR product of roughly 650 bp was size-selected on a 2% E-gel SizeSelection system. Before pooling, library quality was assessed on a Bioanalyzer, concentration was determined with Qubit, and library quantification was performed with the Kapa Library Quantification kit. An Illumina HiSeq 2500 was used to sequence the libraries paired-end at 2 x 150 bp. To increase sequence diversity, roughly 24-31% phiX was spiked into each library pool. The study's processing was this. The quality-filtered reads were processed with the UMI-based MiGEC pipeline, whose error correction step removed more than 80% of the raw TCR sequences. IMGT germline references were used for aligning VDJ genes, and each clonotype was defined as a unique CDR3 amino acid sequence together with its V-J genes. Clonal expansion, Shannon diversity, and CDR3 relatedness (CalcPairwiseDistances, ClusterSamples) were evaluated with VDJtools, and phylogenetic trees were built with CLCbio workbench. Using coefficient-of-variation modelling across technical triplicates, the study counted a clone as expanded if it had at least 8 unique UMIs. TCRdb ran its own pipeline on the public reads, namely fastp trimming at Q25 and MiXCR clone calling, and kept in-frame beta chains. Each record represents a unique CDR3 protein, reported with the most common genes and DNA among its rows. In this record, the V and J calls reflect TCRdb's handling and not the investigators' own analysis. The sample data list about 30,000 distinct CDR3 sequences, and approximately 5.4% of these were observed just once. The ten top clones hold roughly 2% of the sample.

The clonotype was recovered from a woman aged 50 to 60 in good health. The sample comprised CD4+ T cells from blood. This receptor chain uses TRBV5-1 and TRBJ2-1, with the D call perhaps TRBD1 or TRBD2, as 5 bases match in each case. The DNA sequence is as follows: TGCGCCAGCAACTCCCCCACGGGGCGGGCACCCTACAATGAGCAGTTCTTC. The resulting protein is CASNSPTGRAPYNEQFF.